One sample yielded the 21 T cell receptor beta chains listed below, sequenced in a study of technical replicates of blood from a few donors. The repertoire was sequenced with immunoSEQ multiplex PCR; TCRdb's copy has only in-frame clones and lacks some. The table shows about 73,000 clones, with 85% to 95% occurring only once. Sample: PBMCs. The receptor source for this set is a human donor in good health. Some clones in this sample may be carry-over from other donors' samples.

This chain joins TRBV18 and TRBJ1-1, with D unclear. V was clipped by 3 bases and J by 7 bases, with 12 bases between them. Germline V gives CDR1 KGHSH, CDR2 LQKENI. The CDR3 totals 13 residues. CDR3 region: CASSPFASGEAFF. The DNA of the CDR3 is TGTGCCAGCTCACCTTTTGCGTCTGGTGAAGCTTTCTTT.

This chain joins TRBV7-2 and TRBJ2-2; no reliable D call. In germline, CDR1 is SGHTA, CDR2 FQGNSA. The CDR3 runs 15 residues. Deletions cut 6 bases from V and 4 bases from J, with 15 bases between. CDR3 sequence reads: CASRTSYASTGELFF. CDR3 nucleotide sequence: TGTGCCAGCAGAACCAGTTACGCTTCCACCGGGGAGCTGTTTTTT. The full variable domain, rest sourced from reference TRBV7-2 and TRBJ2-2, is GAGVSQSPSNKVTEKGKDVELRCDPISGHTALYWYRQSLGQGLEFLIYFQGNSAPDKSGLPSDRFSAERTGGSVSTLTIQRTQQEDSAVYLCASRTSYASTGELFFGEGSRLTVL.

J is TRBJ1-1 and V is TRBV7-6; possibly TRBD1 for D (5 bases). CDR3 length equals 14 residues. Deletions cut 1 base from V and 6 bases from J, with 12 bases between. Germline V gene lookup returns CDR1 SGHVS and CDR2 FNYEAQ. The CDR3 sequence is CASSLEDTTSEAFF. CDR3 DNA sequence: TGTGCCAGCAGCTTAGAGGACACGACCTCTGAAGCTTTCTTT.

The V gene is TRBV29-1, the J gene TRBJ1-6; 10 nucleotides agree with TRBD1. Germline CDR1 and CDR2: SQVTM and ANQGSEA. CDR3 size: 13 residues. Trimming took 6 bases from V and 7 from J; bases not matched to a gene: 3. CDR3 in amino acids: CSVGTGVNSPLHF. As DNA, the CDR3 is TGCAGCGTCGGGACAGGGGTAAATTCACCCCTCCACTTT.

This CDR3 is CASSAGTGGRQPQHF. CDR3 nucleotides: TGTGCCAGCAGCGCCGGGACAGGGGGCCGCCAGCCCCAGCATTTT. The V and J genes are TRBV5-6 and TRBJ1-5; 12 nucleotides line up with TRBD1. Germline trimming cut 4 bases from V and 7 bases from J; bases unmatched to any gene: 6. The CDR3 loop spans 15 amino acids. Germline V gives CDR1 SGHDT, CDR2 YYEEEE.

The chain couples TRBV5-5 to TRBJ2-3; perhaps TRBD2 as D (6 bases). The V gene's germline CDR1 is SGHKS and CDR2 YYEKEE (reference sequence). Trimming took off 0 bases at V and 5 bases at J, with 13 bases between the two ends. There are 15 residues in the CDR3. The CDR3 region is CASSLGGDSRDTQYF. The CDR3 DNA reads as TGTGCCAGCAGCTTGGGGGGGGATAGTCGAGATACGCAGTATTTT. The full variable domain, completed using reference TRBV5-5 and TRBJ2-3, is DAGVTQSPTHLIKTRGQQVTLRCSPISGHKSVSWYQQVLGQGPQFIFQYYEKEERGRGNFPDRFSARQFPNYSSELNVNALLLGDSALYLCASSLGGDSRDTQYFGPGTRLTVL.

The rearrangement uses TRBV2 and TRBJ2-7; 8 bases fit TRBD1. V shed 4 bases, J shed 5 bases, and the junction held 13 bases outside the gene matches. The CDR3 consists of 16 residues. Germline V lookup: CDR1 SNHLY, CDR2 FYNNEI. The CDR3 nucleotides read TGTGCCAGCAGTGTTCTTGGGTGGGACAGGCGGGACGAGCAGTACTTC. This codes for CASSVLGWDRRDEQYF.

The DNA for the CDR3 is TGTGCCAGCAGCTTAGCTCGGGGGACTAGCAACGAGCAGTTCTTC. Translating it yields CASSLARGTSNEQFF. The chain is built from TRBV7-9 and TRBJ2-1, with 9 bases lining up with TRBD2. Germline V gives CDR1 SEHNR, CDR2 FQNEAQ (reference sequence). The V gene end was trimmed by 0 bases and the J gene end by 10 bases; junction bases not matched to a gene: 7. This CDR3 has 15 amino acids.

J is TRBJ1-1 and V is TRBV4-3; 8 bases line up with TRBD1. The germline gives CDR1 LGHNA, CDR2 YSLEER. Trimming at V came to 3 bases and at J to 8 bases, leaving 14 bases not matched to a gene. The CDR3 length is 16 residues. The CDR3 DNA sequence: TGCGCCAGCAGCCATGTCTTCAGGGGGCGCAAGGGCGAAGCTTTCTTT. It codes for CASSHVFRGRKGEAFF.

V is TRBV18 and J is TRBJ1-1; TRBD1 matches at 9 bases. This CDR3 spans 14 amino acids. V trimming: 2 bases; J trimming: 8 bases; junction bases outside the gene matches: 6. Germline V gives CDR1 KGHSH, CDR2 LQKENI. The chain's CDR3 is CASSPNDRGAEAFF. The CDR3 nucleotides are TGTGCCAGCTCACCAAACGACAGGGGGGCAGAAGCTTTCTTT.

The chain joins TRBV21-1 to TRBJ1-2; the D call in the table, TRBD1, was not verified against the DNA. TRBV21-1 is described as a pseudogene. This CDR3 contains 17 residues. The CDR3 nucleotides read TGTGCCAGCAGCCCCCGAGGTGGGCAGGGCGAAAAATATGGCTACACCTTC. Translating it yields CASSPRGGQGEKYGYTF.

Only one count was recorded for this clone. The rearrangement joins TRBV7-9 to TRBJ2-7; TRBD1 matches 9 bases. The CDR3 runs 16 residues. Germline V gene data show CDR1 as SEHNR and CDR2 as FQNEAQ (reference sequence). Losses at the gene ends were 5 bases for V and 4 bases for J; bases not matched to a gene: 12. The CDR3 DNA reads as TGTGCCAGCAGCCTTAGTCCGGGACAGGGATGGTACGAGCAGTACTTC. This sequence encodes CASSLSPGQGWYEQYF.

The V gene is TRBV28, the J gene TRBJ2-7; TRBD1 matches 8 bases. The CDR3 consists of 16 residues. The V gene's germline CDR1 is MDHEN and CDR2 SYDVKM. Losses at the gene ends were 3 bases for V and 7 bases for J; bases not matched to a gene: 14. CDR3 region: CASSLFWDRRLGEQYF. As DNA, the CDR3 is TGTGCCAGCAGTTTGTTTTGGGACAGGAGGTTAGGGGAGCAGTACTTC. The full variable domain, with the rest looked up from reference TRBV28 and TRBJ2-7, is DVKVTQSSRYLVKRTGEKVFLECVQDMDHENMFWYRQDPGLGLRLIYFSYDVKMKEKGDIPEGYSVSREKKERFSLILESASTNQTSMYLCASSLFWDRRLGEQYFGPGTRLTVT.

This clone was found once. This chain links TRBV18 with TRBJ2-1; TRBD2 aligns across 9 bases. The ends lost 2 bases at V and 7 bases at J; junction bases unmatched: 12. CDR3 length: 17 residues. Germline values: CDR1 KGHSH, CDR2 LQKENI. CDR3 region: CASSPEIPGLAANEQFF. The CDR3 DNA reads TGTGCCAGCTCACCAGAAATACCGGGACTAGCAGCTAATGAGCAGTTCTTC.

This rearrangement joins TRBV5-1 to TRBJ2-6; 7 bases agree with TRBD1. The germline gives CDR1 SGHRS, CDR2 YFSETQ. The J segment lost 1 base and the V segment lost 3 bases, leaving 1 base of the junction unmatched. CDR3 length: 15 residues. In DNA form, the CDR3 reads TGCGCCAGCAGCTCGACAGGGTCTGGGGCCAACGTCCTGACTTTC. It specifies CASSSTGSGANVLTF. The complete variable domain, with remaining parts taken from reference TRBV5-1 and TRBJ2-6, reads KAGVTQTPRYLIKTRGQQVTLSCSPISGHRSVSWYQQTPGQGLQFLFEYFSETQRNKGNFPGRFSGRQFSNSRSEMNVSTLELGDSALYLCASSSTGSGANVLTFGAGSRLTVL.

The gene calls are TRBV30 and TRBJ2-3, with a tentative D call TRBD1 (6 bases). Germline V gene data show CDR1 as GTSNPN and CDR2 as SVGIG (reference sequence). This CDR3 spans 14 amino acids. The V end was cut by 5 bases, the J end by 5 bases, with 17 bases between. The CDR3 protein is CAWEGGVFRDTQYF. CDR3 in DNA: TGTGCCTGGGAAGGGGGAGTCTTTAGAGATACGCAGTATTTT. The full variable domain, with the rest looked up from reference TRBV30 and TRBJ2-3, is SQTIHQWPATLVQPVGSPLSLECTVEGTSNPNLYWYRQAAGRGLQLLFYSVGIGQISSEVPQNLSASRPQDRQFILSSKKLLLSDSGFYLCAWEGGVFRDTQYFGPGTRLTVL.

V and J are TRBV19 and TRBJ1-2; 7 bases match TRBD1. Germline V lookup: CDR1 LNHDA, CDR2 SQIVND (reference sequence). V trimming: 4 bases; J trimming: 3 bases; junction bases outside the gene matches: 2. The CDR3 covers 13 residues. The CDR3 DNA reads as TGTGCCAGTAGTACCACAGGGGACTATGGCTACACCTTC. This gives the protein CASSTTGDYGYTF. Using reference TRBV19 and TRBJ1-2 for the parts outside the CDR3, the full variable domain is DGGITQSPKYLFRKEGQNVTLSCEQNLNHDAMYWYRQDPGQGLRLIYYSQIVNDFQKGDIAEGYSVSREKKESFPLTVTSAQKNPTAFYLCASSTTGDYGYTFGSGTRLTVV.

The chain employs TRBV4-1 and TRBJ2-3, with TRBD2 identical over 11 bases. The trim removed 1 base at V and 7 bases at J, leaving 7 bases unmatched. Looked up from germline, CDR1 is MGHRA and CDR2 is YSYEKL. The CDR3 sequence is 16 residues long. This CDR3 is CASSQGDSGGANTQYF. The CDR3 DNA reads TGCGCCAGCAGCCAAGGGGATAGCGGGGGGGCAAATACGCAGTATTTT.

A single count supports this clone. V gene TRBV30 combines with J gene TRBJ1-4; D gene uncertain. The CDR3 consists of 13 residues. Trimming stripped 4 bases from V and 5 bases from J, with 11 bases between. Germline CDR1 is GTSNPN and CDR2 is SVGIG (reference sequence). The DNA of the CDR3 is TGTGCCTGGAAGCCACGAGGCAATGAAAAACTGTTTTTT. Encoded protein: CAWKPRGNEKLFF.

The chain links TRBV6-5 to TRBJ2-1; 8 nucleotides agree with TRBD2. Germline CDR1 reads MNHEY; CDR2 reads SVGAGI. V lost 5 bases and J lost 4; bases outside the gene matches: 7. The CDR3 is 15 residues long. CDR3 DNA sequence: TGTGCCAGCAGTCCGGGACTAGGCCCATACAATGAGCAGTTCTTC. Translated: CASSPGLGPYNEQFF.

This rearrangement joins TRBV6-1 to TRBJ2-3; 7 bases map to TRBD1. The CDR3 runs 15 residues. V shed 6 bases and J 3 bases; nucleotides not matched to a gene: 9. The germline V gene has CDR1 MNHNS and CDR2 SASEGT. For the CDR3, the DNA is TGTGCCAGCAGGCAATTTCGACAGGGAACAGATACGCAGTATTTT. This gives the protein CASRQFRQGTDTQYF.